This record concerns one T cell receptor (beta chain) sequence. This sample stems from a study of T cell changes during pregnancy in multiple sclerosis. V lost 6 bases to trimming and J lost 6 bases, with 11 bases between them. Germline V gives CDR1 MNHEY, CDR2 SVGAGI. The CDR3 sequence is 12 residues long. Clones were sequenced by immunoSEQ multiplex PCR, and TCRdb holds only the in-frame ones, with some missing. The sample holds 55,000 to 80,000 clones, approximately 94% seen once. The TCR comes from a female donor with multiple sclerosis, enrolled in a pregnancy study. The input for sequencing was peripheral blood, taken in the third trimester of pregnancy. J is TRBJ1-2 and V is TRBV6-5; D is perhaps TRBD1 (6 bases). The CDR3 region is CASRGWGHGYTF. The CDR3, as DNA: TGTGCCAGCAGGGGATGGGGGCATGGCTACACCTTC.